These T cell receptor beta chains were read from a single sample in a study of HIV-infected patients and healthy controls. TCRdb re-analysed the 5' RACE reads in MiXCR, keeping a single row per CDR3 protein. The sample shows some 13,000 distinct CDR3 sequences, 9.9% of them seen only once. The sequenced material came from blood. These TCRs come from an adult in good health. Both conserved end residues are part of each CDR3. The D gene is left open where the match is weak. Rows give clone size only sometimes, using once, few, many, or a class for an expanded clone.

CDR3 DNA,CDR3 protein,clone size,J gene,V gene,D gene
TGCGCCAGCAGATACGGGACTAGAGAAGAGACCCAGTACTTC,CASRYGTREETQYF,.,TRBJ2-5,TRBV5-1,TRBD2
TGTGCCAGCACTGACAGCTCTAATGAAAAACTGTTTTTT,CASTDSSNEKLFF,.,TRBJ1-4,TRBV12-3/TRBV12-4,.
TGTGCCACCGGAGGATCGGGAATGAGCAATGAGCAGTTCTTC,CATGGSGMSNEQFF,medium-sized,TRBJ2-1,TRBV24-1,.
TGTGCCAGCAGTCCCTCCGGGAACTATGGCTACACCTTC,CASSPSGNYGYTF,few,TRBJ1-2,TRBV12-3/TRBV12-4,.
TGTGCCAGCAGTCCCGGGGACAGACTGAACACTGAAGCTTTCTTT,CASSPGDRLNTEAFF,few,TRBJ1-1,TRBV27,TRBD1
TGCAGCCCTTGCCCAGGGTGGGACAATCAGCCCCAGCATTTT,CSPCPGWDNQPQHF,many,TRBJ1-5,TRBV29-1,.
TGTGCCAGCAGCCCTTCCTTCGGTAATGAAAAACTGTTTTTT,CASSPSFGNEKLFF,.,TRBJ1-4,TRBV11-2,.
TGTGCCAGCAGCTTGACGGTCGCAGGGGTAGGGGGGGCTGGGCAGCCCCAGCATTTT,CASSLTVAGVGGAGQPQHF,many,TRBJ1-5,TRBV7-9,.
TGTGCCAGCAGCGAAAGCTCCGGGACAGGGGATCAGCCCCAGCATTTT,CASSESSGTGDQPQHF,.,TRBJ1-5,TRBV5-5,TRBD1
TGCGCCAGCAGCCAACGCAGGGGAGCCTACGAGCAGTACTTC,CASSQRRGAYEQYF,medium-sized,TRBJ2-7,TRBV4-3,.
TGTGCCAGCAGCCGGCAGGGGGCCGTAAATGAGCAGTTCTTC,CASSRQGAVNEQFF,many,TRBJ2-1,TRBV7-3,TRBD1
TGTGCCAGTAGTAGGAGGGTAGCGGGAGATGAGCAGTTCTTC,CASSRRVAGDEQFF,many,TRBJ2-1,TRBV19,TRBD2
TGTGCCAGCAGCGTGGGATACGTTAACTATGGCTACACTTTC,CASSVGYVNYGYTF,.,TRBJ1-2,TRBV9,.
TGTGCCACCAGTGAGCCAGGGAACGCTGAAGCTTTCTTT,CATSEPGNAEAFF,many,TRBJ1-1,TRBV24-1,.
TGTGCCAGCAGACCCGGGACAGCCCTAGAGACCCAGTACTTC,CASRPGTALETQYF,.,TRBJ2-5,TRBV18,TRBD1
TGCGCCAGCAGCCAGGGCATTGACTTTCAAGAGACCCAGTACTTC,CASSQGIDFQETQYF,many,TRBJ2-5,TRBV4-3,.
TGTGCCAGCAGCCAAGGGAAGATAGCGGGAGGCCCGGGGGAGCAGTACTTC,CASSQGKIAGGPGEQYF,many,TRBJ2-7,TRBV14,TRBD2
TGCGCCAGCAGCCAAGCTCGGACTATGAACACTGAAGCTTTCTTT,CASSQARTMNTEAFF,few,TRBJ1-1,TRBV4-3,.
TGTGCCAGCAGTAACGGGGGTGAGCAGTTCTTC,CASSNGGEQFF,many,TRBJ2-1,TRBV6-2/TRBV6-3,.
TGTGCCAGCAGCTTTCCGATGACCGCCGGCTCTGGAAACACCATATATTTT,CASSFPMTAGSGNTIYF,medium-sized,TRBJ1-3,TRBV4-2,.
TGTGCCAGCAGTTTAGACTTTCTAAGCACAGATACGCAGTATTTT,CASSLDFLSTDTQYF,medium-sized,TRBJ2-3,TRBV12-3/TRBV12-4,.
TGTGCCAGCACGGGGTACGAGCAGTACTTC,CASTGYEQYF,many,TRBJ2-7,TRBV2,.
TGCGCCAGCACCCCTTTCTCAGCGGGGGCCTACGAGCAGTACTTC,CASTPFSAGAYEQYF,many,TRBJ2-7,TRBV5-1,TRBD2
TGCGCCAGCAGCCAAGGGACTAGCGGGAGGACAGATACGCAGTATTTT,CASSQGTSGRTDTQYF,many,TRBJ2-3,TRBV4-3,TRBD2
TGTGCCAGCATGACTAGCGGGAGCCCAAGACCCTCCTACGAGCAGTACTTC,CASMTSGSPRPSYEQYF,.,TRBJ2-7,TRBV2,TRBD2
TGTGCCAGCAGCTCGATAGGGACAGGGGGCTATGGCTACACCTTC,CASSSIGTGGYGYTF,many,TRBJ1-2,TRBV11-2,TRBD1
TGTGCCAGCAGCTTAGGGGGACTAGCGGGAATAAGGCCCAAAGGCGAGCAGTTCTTC,CASSLGGLAGIRPKGEQFF,few,TRBJ2-1,TRBV7-2,TRBD2
TGCAGTGCTAGAGATCGGGGAAGGCGCAATCAGCCCCAGCATTTT,CSARDRGRRNQPQHF,medium-sized,TRBJ1-5,TRBV20-1,.
TGCAGTGCTACCCCATATCAACGGGGCACAGATACGCAGTATTTT,CSATPYQRGTDTQYF,many,TRBJ2-3,TRBV20-1,.
TGTGCCAGCAGCTTAACGTGGCGCACCGCTTGGCCCGGGGCCCCACGCTATAATTCACCCCTCCACTTT,CASSLTWRTAWPGAPRYNSPLHF,.,TRBJ1-6,TRBV7-3,.
TGTGCCAGTAGCAGAACACAGGCGACAGGGTCACCCCTCCACTTT,CASSRTQATGSPLHF,.,TRBJ1-6,TRBV19,TRBD1
TGCAGTGCTAGAGGCGGGGCGCCGAACACTGAAGCTTTCTTT,CSARGGAPNTEAFF,medium-sized,TRBJ1-1,TRBV20-1,.
TGTGCCAGCCAGCCCAGGGGGGATACTGAAGCTTTCTTT,CASQPRGDTEAFF,medium-sized,TRBJ1-1,TRBV18,TRBD1
TGTGCCAGCAGTTTGAATAGAGGGACGGGACAGCCCCAGCATTTT,CASSLNRGTGQPQHF,medium-sized,TRBJ1-5,TRBV12-3/TRBV12-4,.
TGTGCCAGCAGCCAAGAAGGTGCGGCCTACAATCAGCCCCAGCATTTT,CASSQEGAAYNQPQHF,medium-sized,TRBJ1-5,TRBV3-1,.
TGCAGCGTTGATCAGGGTTGGTTGAACACTGAAGCTTTCTTT,CSVDQGWLNTEAFF,medium-sized,TRBJ1-1,TRBV29-1,.
TGTGCCAGCAGTGGGACGGGGCCTCGGAAAGAGCAGTACTTC,CASSGTGPRKEQYF,many,TRBJ2-7,TRBV6-1,.
TGTGCCAGCAGTGGGCAGCCCAAAAACATTCAGTACTTC,CASSGQPKNIQYF,many,TRBJ2-4,TRBV2,.
TGTGCCAGCAGCTCTAGGGAGGCCGGGGAGCTGTTTTTT,CASSSREAGELFF,medium-sized,TRBJ2-2,TRBV7-2,.
TGTGCCAGCAGCCTAAGACTGCAAAGGACAGGGGGTTACAATGAGCAGTTCTTC,CASSLRLQRTGGYNEQFF,many,TRBJ2-1,TRBV3-1,TRBD1